This T cell receptor (beta chain) was profiled in a study of T cell repertoires in cytomegalovirus infection. Overall study: Matching HLA type, along with CMV infection, was indicated by public TCR beta signatures.

The germline V gene encodes CDR1 LNHDA and CDR2 SQIVND (reference sequence). Trimming shortened V by 9 bases and J by 6 bases, and 12 bases separated the two germline ends. The CDR3 is 11 amino acids. Regarding the study as a whole: Within the response measured ex vivo, HLA-C-restricted CMV-specific TCR beta clonotypes were dominant. Summed public TCR beta family frequency identified CMV carriers bearing the relevant HLA.

MiXCR, run by TCRdb on the reads, gives a single entry per CDR3 protein. The repertoire holds approximately 500,000 distinct CDR3 sequences, with 15% to 20% as singletons. This clonotype was detected only a few times. Its antigen is still unknown. V and J are TRBV19 and TRBJ2-7; D gene uncertain. Sequenced material: CD8+ T cells from PBMCs. The TCR sequence derives from a human donor in good health (CMV status not recorded). Some clones in this sample may be carry-over from other donors' samples. CDR3 region: CASGSIIEQYF. As DNA, the CDR3 is TGTGCCAGCGGGTCTATCATCGAGCAGTACTTC.